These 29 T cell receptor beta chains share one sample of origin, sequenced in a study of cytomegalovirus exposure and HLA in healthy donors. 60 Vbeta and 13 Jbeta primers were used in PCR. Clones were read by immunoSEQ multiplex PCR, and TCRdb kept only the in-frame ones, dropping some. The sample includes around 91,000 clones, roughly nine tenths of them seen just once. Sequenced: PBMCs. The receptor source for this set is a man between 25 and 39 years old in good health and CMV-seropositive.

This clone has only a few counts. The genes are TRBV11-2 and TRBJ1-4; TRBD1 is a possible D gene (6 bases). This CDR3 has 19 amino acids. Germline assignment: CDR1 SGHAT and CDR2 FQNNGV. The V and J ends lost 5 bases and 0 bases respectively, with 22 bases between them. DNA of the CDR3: TGTGCCAGCAGCCCTAGAGGGACAATGACCTACTCAACTAATGAAAAACTGTTTTTT. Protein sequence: CASSPRGTMTYSTNEKLFF.

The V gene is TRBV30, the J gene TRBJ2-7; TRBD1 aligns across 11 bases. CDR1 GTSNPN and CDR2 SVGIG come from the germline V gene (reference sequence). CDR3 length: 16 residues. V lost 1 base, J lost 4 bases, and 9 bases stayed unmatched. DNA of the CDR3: TGTGCCTGGAGTGGAACTCGGGACAGGGGGGTATACGAGCAGTACTTC. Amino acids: CAWSGTRDRGVYEQYF.

CDR3 region: CASSLPAGGVRETQYF. CDR3 DNA: TGTGCCAGCAGCTTACCTGCGGGGGGGGTACGGGAGACCCAGTACTTC. V gene TRBV7-2 combines with J gene TRBJ2-5; TRBD2 matches 9 bases. Trimming cost V 2 bases and J 5 bases; bases outside gene matches: 9. CDR3 length: 16 amino acids. CDR1 is SGHTA, CDR2 FQGNSA, per germline.

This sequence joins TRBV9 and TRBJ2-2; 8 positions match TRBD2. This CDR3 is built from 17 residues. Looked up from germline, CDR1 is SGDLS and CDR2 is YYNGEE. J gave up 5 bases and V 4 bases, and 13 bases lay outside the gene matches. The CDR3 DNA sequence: TGTGCCAGCAGCCTAGGAGCGGGAGTCCGGGAGACCGGGGAGCTGTTTTTT. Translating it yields CASSLGAGVRETGELFF.

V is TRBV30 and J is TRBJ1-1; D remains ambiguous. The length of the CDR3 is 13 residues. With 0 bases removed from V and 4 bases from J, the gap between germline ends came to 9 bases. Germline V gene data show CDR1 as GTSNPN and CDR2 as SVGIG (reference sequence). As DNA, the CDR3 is TGTGCCTGGAGTGTACACGCAATCACTGAAGCTTTCTTT. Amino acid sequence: CAWSVHAITEAFF.

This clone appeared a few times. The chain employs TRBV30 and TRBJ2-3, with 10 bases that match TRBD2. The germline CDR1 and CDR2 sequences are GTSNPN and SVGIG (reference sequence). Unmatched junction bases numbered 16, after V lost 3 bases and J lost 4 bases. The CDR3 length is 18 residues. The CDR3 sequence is CAWSGGASAGGIPDTQYF. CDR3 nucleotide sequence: TGTGCCTGGAGCGGTGGGGCTTCAGCGGGAGGGATCCCAGATACGCAGTATTTT.

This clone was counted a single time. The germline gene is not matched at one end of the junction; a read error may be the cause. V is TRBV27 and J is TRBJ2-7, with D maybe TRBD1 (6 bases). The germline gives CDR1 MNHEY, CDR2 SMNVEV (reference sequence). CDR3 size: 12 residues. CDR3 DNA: TGTGCCGGCAGGGACACAGCGTACGAGCAGTACTTC. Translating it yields CAGRDTAYEQYF.

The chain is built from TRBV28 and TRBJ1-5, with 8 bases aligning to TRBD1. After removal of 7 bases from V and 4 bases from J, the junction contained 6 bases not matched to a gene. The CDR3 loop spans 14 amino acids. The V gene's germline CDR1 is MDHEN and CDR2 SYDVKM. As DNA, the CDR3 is TGTGCCAGCAACCCTGACAGGGGTAATCAGCCCCAGCATTTT. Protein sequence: CASNPDRGNQPQHF.

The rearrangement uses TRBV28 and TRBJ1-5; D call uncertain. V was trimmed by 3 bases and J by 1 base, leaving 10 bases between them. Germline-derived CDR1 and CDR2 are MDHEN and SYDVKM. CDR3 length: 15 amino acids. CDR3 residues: CASSLRGLSNQPQHF. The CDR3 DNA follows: TGTGCCAGCAGTTTGCGAGGACTGAGCAATCAGCCCCAGCATTTT.

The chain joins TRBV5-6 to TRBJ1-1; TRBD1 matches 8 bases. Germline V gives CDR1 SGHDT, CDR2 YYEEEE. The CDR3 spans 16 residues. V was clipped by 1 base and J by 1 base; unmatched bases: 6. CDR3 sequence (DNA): TGTGCCAGCAGCTTGTCCACAGGGGGTTGGAACACTGAAGCTTTCTTT. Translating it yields CASSLSTGGWNTEAFF.

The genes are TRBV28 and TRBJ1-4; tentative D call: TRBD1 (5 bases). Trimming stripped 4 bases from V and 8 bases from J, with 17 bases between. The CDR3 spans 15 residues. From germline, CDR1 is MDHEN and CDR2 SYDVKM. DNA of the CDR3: TGTGCCAGCAGTTGGCCCGTGGGGCGTGGGGAAAAACTGTTTTTT. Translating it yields CASSWPVGRGEKLFF.

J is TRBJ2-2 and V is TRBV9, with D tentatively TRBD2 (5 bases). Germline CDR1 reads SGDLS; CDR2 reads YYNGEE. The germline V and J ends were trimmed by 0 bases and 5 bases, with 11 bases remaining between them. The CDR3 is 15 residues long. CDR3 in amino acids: CASSVVGGGTGELFF. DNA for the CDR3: TGTGCCAGCAGCGTAGTTGGTGGAGGTACCGGGGAGCTGTTTTTT.

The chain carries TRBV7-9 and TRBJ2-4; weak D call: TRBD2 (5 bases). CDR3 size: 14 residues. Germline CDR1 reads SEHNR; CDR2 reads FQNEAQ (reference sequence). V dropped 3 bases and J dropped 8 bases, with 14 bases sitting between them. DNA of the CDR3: TGTGCCAGCAGCTTCAGGACTCGCGAGGACATTCAGTACTTC. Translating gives CASSFRTREDIQYF.

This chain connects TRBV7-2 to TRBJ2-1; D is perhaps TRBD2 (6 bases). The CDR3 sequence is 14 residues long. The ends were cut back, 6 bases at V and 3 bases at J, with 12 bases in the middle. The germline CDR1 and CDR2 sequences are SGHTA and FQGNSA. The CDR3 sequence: CASRAEGYYNEQFF. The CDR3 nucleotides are TGTGCCAGCAGGGCGGAGGGTTACTACAATGAGCAGTTCTTC.

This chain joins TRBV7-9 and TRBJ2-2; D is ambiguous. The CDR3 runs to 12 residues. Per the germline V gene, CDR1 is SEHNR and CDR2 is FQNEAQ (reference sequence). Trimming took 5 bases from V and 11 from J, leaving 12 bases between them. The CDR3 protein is CASSLALSELFF. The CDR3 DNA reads TGTGCCAGCAGCCTTGCACTTAGTGAGCTGTTTTTT.

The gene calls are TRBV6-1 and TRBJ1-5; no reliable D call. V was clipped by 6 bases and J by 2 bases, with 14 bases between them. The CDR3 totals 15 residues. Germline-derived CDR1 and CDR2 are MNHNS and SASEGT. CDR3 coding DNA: TGTGCCAGCAGCGGCGGGCTCGGTGGCAATCAGCCCCAGCATTTT. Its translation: CASSGGLGGNQPQHF.

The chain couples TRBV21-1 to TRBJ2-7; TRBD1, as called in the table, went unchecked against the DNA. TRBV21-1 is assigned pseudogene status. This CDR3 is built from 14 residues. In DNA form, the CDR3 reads TGTGCCAGCAGCAAAGATGAGGACAGAAGCGAGCAGTACTTC. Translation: CASSKDEDRSEQYF.

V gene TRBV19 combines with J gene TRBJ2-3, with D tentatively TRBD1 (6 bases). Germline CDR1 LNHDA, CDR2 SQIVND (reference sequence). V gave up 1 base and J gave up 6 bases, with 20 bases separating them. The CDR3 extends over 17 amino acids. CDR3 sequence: CASSIVSSRGHVDTQYF. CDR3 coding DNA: TGTGCCAGTAGTATAGTAAGCTCCAGGGGACACGTTGATACGCAGTATTTT.

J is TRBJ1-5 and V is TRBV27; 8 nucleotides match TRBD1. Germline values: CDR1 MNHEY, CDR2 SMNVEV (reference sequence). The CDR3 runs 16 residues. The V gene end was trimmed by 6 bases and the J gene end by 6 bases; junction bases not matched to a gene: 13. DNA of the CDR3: TGTGCCAGCAGACCTTTACAGGGGGGGGGATTTCAGCCCCAGCATTTT. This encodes CASRPLQGGGFQPQHF.

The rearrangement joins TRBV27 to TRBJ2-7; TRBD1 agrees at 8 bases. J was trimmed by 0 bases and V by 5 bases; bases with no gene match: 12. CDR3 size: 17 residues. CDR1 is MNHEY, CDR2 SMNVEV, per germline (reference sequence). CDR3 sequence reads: CASSPRPRTGYSYEQYF. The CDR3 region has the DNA TGTGCCAGCAGTCCCAGGCCCCGGACAGGGTACTCCTACGAGCAGTACTTC.

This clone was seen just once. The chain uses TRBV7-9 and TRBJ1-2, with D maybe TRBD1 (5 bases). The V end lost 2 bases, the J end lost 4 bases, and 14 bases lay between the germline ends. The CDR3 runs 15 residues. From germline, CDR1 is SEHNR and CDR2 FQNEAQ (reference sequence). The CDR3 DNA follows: TGTGCCAGCAGCTTAACGGACACAAGAGGCTATGGCTACACCTTC. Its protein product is CASSLTDTRGYGYTF.

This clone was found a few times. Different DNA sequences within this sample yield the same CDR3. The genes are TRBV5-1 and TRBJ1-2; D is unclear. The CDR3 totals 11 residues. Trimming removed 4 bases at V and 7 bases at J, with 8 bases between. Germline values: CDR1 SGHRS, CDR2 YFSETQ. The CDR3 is CASSLEAGYTF. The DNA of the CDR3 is TGCGCCAGCAGCCTTGAGGCTGGCTACACCTTC.

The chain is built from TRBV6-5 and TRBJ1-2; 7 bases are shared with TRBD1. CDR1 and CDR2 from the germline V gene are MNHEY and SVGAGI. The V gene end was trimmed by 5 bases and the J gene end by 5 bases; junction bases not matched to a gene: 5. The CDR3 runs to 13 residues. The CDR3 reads CASSAQGGYGYTF. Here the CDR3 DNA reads TGTGCCAGCAGTGCTCAGGGGGGTTATGGCTACACCTTC.

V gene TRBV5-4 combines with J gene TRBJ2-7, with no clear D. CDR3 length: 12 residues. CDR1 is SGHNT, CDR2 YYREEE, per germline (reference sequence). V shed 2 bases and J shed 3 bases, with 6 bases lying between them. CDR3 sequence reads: CASSFNNYEQYF. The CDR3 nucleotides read TGTGCCAGCAGCTTTAACAACTACGAGCAGTACTTC.

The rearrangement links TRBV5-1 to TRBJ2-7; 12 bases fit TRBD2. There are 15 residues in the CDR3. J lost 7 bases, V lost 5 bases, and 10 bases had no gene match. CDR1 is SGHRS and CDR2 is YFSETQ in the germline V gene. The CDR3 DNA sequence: TGCGCCAGCAGTATGACTAGCGGGAGACCCAGGGAGCAGTACTTC. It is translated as CASSMTSGRPREQYF.

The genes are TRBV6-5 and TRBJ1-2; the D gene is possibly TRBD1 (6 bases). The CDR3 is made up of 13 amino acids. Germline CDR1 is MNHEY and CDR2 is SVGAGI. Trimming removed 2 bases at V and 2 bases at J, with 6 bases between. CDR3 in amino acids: CASSYDRNYGYTF. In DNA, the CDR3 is TGTGCCAGCAGTTACGACAGGAACTATGGCTACACCTTC.

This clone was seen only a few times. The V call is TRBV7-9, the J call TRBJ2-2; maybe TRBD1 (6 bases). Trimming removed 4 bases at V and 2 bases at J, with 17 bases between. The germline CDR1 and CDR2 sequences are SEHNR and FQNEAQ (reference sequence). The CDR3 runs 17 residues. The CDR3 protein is CASSSSPPRGNTGELFF. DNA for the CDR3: TGTGCCAGCAGCTCCTCTCCGCCCAGGGGAAACACCGGGGAGCTGTTTTTT.

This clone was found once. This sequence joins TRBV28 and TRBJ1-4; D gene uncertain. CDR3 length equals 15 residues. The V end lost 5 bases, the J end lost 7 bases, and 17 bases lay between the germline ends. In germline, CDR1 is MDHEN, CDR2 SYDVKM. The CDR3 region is CASSPRREVGEKLFF. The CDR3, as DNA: TGTGCCAGCAGTCCACGGCGGGAGGTGGGTGAAAAACTGTTTTTT.

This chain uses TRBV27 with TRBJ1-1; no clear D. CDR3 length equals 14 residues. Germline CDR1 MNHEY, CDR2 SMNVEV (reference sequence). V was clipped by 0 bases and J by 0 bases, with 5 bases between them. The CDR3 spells CASSLSPLNTEAFF. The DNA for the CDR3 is TGTGCCAGCAGTTTATCCCCCTTGAACACTGAAGCTTTCTTT.